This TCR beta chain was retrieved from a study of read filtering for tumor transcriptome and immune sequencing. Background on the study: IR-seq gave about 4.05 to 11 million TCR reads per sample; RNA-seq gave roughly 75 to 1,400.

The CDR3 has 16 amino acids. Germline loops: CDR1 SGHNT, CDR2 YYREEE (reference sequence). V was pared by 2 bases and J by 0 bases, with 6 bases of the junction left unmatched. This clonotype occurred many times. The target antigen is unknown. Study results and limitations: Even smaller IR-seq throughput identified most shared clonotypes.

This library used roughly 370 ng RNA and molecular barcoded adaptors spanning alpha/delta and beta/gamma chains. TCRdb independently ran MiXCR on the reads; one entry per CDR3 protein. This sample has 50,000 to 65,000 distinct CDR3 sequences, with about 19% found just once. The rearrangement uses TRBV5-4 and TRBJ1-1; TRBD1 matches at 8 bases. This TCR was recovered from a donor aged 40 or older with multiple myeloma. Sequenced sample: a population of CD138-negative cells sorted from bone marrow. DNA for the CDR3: TGTGCCAGCAGCTTAAGTGTGGGACAGGTGAACACTGAAGCTTTCTTT. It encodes CASSLSVGQVNTEAFF.